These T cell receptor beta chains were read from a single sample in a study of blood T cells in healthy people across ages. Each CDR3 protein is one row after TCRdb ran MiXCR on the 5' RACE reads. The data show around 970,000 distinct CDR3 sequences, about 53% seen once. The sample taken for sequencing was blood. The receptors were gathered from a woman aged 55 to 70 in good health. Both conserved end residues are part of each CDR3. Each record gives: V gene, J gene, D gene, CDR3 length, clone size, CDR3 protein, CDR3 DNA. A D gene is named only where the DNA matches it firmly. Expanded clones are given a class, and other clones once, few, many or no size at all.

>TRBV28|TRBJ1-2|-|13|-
CASSSTGHYGYTF
TGTGCCAGCAGCAGTACAGGTCACTATGGCTACACCTTC
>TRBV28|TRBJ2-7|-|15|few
CASSDPRGTAYEQYF
TGTGCCAGCAGTGACCCCAGAGGGACGGCCTACGAGCAGTACTTC
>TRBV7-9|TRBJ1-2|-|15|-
CASSGFQDRNYGYTF
TGTGCCAGCAGCGGCTTTCAGGACAGAAACTATGGCTACACCTTC
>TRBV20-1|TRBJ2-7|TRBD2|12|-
CSAVLAEYEQYF
TGCAGTGCGGTCCTAGCGGAGTACGAGCAGTACTTT
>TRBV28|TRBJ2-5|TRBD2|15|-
CASSFRAGALLEQYF
TGTGCCAGCAGTTTCCGAGCGGGGGCCCTCCTGGAGCAGTACTTC
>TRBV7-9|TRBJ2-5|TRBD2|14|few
CASSWGGGQETQYF
TGTGCCAGCAGCTGGGGGGGGGGCCAAGAGACCCAGTACTTC
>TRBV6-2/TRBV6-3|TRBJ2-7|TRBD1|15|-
CASSYSTGTKDGQYF
TGTGCCAGCAGTTACTCGACAGGGACAAAGGACGGGCAGTACTTC
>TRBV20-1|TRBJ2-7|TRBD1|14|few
CRAGGGTGLYEQYF
TGCAGAGCCGGGGGCGGGACAGGGCTTTACGAGCAGTACTTC
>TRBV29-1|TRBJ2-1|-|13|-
CSTPVGGFNEQFF
TGCAGCACTCCTGTGGGGGGATTCAATGAGCAGTTCTTC
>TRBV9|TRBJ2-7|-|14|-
CASSAGQFGYEQYF
TGTGCCAGCAGCGCAGGACAGTTCGGATACGAGCAGTACTTC
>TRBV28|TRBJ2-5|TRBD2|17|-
CASSGRLAGPKQETQYF
TGTGCCAGCTCCGGACGACTAGCGGGTCCTAAGCAAGAGACCCAGTACTTC
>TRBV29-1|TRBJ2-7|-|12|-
CSVAGETYEQYF
TGCAGCGTTGCTGGGGAGACCTACGAGCAGTACTTC
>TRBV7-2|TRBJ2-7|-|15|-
CASSLEAQLSYEQYF
TGTGCCAGCAGCTTAGAAGCTCAACTCTCCTACGAGCAGTACTTC
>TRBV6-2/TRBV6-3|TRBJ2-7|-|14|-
CASSNGRSLYEQYF
TGTGCCAGCAGTAACGGGAGAAGCCTCTACGAGCAGTACTTC
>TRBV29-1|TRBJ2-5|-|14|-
CSVGVMVSQETQYF
TGCAGCGTTGGGGTTATGGTAAGCCAAGAGACCCAGTACTTC
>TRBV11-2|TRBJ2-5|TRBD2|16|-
CASSFGGERSQETQYF
TGTGCCAGCAGCTTTGGGGGGGAGCGAAGCCAAGAGACCCAGTACTTC
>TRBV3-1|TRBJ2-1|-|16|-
CASSQDDRTRGDEQFF
TGTGCCAGCAGCCAAGATGACAGGACGAGGGGCGATGAGCAGTTCTTC
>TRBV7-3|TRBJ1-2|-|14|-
CASSTDPTNYGYTF
TGTGCCAGCAGCACGGACCCGACTAACTATGGCTACACCTTC
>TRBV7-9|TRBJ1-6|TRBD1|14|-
CASSLLTGDEPLHF
TGTGCCAGCAGCTTATTAACAGGGGATGAACCCCTCCACTTT
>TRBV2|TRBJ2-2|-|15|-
CASSEAVGYRRELFF
TGTGCCAGCAGTGAAGCGGTAGGCTACCGCCGGGAGCTGTTTTTT
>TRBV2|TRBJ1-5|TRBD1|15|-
CASSGWTGLSQPQHF
TGTGCCAGCAGTGGATGGACAGGGTTAAGTCAGCCCCAGCATTTT
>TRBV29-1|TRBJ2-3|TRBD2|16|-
CSVGGTSGRETDTQYF
TGCAGCGTTGGTGGGACTAGCGGGAGGGAGACAGATACGCAGTATTTT
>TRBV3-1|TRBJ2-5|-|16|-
CASSQGRGGAYRAQYF
TGTGCCAGCAGCCAAGGGAGAGGGGGGGCGTATCGGGCCCAGTACTTC
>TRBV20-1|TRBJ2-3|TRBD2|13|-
CSASGLATDTQYF
TGCAGTGCTAGCGGACTAGCCACAGATACGCAGTATTTT
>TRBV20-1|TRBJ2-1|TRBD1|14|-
CSAGTGISYNEQFF
TGCAGTGCTGGGACAGGGATCTCCTACAATGAGCAGTTCTTC
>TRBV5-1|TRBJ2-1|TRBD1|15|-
CASSVTGSSYNEQFF
TGCGCCAGCAGCGTGACAGGGAGCTCCTACAATGAGCAGTTCTTC
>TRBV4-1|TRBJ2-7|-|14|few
CASSQDYIYYEQYF
TGCGCCAGCAGCCAAGACTACATATACTACGAGCAGTACTTC
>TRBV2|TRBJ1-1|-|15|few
CASTKKGRGGTEAFF
TGTGCCAGCACTAAAAAGGGACGGGGCGGGACTGAAGCTTTCTTT
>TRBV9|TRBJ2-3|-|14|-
CASSGGGIGNTQYF
TGTGCCAGCAGCGGTGGCGGGATCGGGAATACGCAGTATTTT
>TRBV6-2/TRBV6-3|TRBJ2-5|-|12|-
CASSYTRATQYF
TGTGCCAGCAGTTACACCAGGGCAACCCAGTACTTC
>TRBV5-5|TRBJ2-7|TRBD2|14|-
CASSDPGTRDEQYF
TGTGCCAGCAGCGATCCCGGGACTAGGGACGAGCAGTACTTC
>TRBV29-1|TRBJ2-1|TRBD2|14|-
CSVPTSGRRDEQFF
TGCAGCGTTCCGACTAGCGGGAGAAGGGATGAGCAGTTCTTC
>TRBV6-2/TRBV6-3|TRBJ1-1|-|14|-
CASSWLEVNTEAFF
TGTGCCAGCAGTTGGTTGGAGGTGAACACTGAAGCTTTCTTT
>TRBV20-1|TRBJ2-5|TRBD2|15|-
CSARDFGRARETQYF
TGCAGTGCTAGAGATTTCGGGAGGGCACGGGAGACCCAGTACTTC
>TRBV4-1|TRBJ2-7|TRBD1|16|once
CASSQDRTGGSDEQYF
TGCGCCAGCAGCCAAGATAGGACAGGGGGCTCCGACGAGCAGTACTTC
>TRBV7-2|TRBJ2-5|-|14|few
CASSSQALQETQYF
TGTGCCAGCAGCTCACAGGCCCTACAAGAGACCCAGTACTTC
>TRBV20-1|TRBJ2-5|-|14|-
CSARARGTAETQYF
TGCAGTGCTAGAGCTCGGGGGACTGCAGAGACCCAGTACTTC
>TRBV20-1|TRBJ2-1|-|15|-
CSARSTSRSYNEQFF
TGCAGTGCTCGATCAACTAGCCGCTCCTACAATGAGCAGTTCTTC
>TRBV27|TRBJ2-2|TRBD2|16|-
CASSLGLAGTTGELFF
TGTGCCAGCAGTTTAGGACTAGCGGGGACCACCGGGGAGCTGTTTTTT
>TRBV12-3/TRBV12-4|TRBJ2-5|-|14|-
CASSLGGRVHKQYF
TGTGCCAGCAGTTTAGGTGGCAGGGTCCACAAGCAGTACTTC
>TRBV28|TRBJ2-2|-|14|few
CASSLFSDTGELFF
TGTGCCAGCAGTTTATTTTCGGACACCGGGGAGCTGTTTTTT
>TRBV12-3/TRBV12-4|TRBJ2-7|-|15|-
CASRGRQGGAYEQYF
TGTGCCAGCAGGGGTCGACAGGGAGGGGCCTACGAGCAGTACTTC
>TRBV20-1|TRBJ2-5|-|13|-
CSPLRSIWETQYF
TGCAGTCCTCTACGCAGTATTTGGGAGACCCAGTACTTC
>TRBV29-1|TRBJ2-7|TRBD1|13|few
CSVSGTGEYEQYF
TGCAGCGTCAGCGGGACAGGGGAATACGAGCAGTACTTC
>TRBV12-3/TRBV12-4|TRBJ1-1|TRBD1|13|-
CASRASGGPEAFF
TGTGCCAGCAGGGCATCAGGGGGTCCCGAAGCTTTCTTT
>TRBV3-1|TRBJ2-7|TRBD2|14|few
CASRQRDGSMEQYF
TGTGCCAGCAGACAGCGGGACGGCTCGATGGAGCAGTACTTC
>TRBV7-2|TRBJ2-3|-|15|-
CASSLTWATTDTQYF
TGTGCCAGCAGCTTAACATGGGCCACCACAGATACGCAGTATTTT
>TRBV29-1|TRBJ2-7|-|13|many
CRDSTGTYYEQYF
TGCAGGGATAGTACCGGGACATACTACGAGCAGTACTTC
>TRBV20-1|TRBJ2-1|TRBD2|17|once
CSARDLEGLAAYNEQFF
TGCAGTGCTAGAGATCTCGAGGGACTAGCGGCTTACAATGAGCAGTTCTTC
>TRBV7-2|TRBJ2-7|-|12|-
CASSTGLYEQYF
TGTGCCAGCAGCACCGGACTTTACGAGCAGTACTTC
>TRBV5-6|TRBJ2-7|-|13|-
CASSLTESYEQYF
TGTGCCAGCAGCTTGACCGAATCCTACGAGCAGTACTTC
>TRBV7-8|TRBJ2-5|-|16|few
CASSSEPGRIRETQYF
TGTGCCAGCAGCTCGGAACCGGGACGGATCAGAGAGACCCAGTACTTC
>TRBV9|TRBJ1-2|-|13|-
CAGSASGFHGYTF
TGTGCCGGCAGCGCTTCCGGGTTCCATGGCTACACCTTC
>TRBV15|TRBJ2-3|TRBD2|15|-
CATSRDPTGGDTQYF
TGTGCCACCAGCAGAGATCCCACGGGGGGGGATACGCAGTATTTT
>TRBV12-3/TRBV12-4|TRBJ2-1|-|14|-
CASSFVLVGGEQFF
TGTGCCAGCAGTTTCGTCCTAGTGGGGGGTGAGCAGTTCTTC